This T cell receptor beta chain was profiled in a study of OX40 agonist ivuxolimab in advanced cancers. Broader study findings: Relative to CD4+ cells, CD8+ T cells on average had more expanded clones.

CDR1 and CDR2 from the germline V gene are SGHVS and FQNEAQ. The ends were cut back, 1 base at V and 3 bases at J, with 15 bases in the middle. The CDR3 is 16 residues long. Blood got drawn at baseline, again on cycle 4 day 1, and then on cycle 7 day 1. Assay used: immunoSEQ multiplex PCR; TCRdb lists only in-frame clones, some missing. The sample has some 30,000 clones, 74% seen once. Points on this clone: Its antigen is not identified.

The sample was CD4+ or CD8+ T cells sorted from blood, taken in a trial of the OX40 agonist ivuxolimab. The chain combines TRBV7-8 with TRBJ2-5, with D perhaps TRBD1 (5 bases). This TCR came from an adult with an advanced solid tumor such as melanoma, head and neck, liver or kidney cancer. This chain's CDR3 is CASSLDAAGKKETQYF. The CDR3 DNA sequence: TGTGCCAGCAGCTTAGATGCCGCAGGGAAGAAAGAGACCCAGTACTTC. Filled out from reference TRBV7-8 and TRBJ2-5, the complete variable domain reads GAGVSQSPRYKVAKRGQDVALRCDPISGHVSLFWYQQALGQGPEFLTYFQNEAQLDKSGLPSDRFFAERPEGSVSTLKIQRTQQEDSAVYLCASSLDAAGKKETQYFGPGTRLLVL.